There are many counts of the clone carrying this TCR beta chain. The record originates from a study of CD8+CD57+ T cells in acquired aplastic anemia. About the study: Yields of DNA that came from sorted CD4+ and CD8+ cells averaged about 3.5 ug. Healthy-donor CD4+ cells averaged roughly 11 million reads.

Looked up from germline, CDR1 is PRHDT and CDR2 is FYEKMQ (reference sequence). The V end was cut by 1 base, the J end by 4 bases, with 10 bases between. The CDR3 runs 14 residues. TCR beta VDJ and CDR3 were profiled, and genomic DNA was the template. In TCRdb, the reads were re-called with MiXCR into one record per CDR3 protein. The sample has roughly 130,000 distinct CDR3 sequences, 48% seen once. This receptor was taken from a human donor in good health, serving as a control. The V gene is TRBV13, the J gene TRBJ1-1; D is undetermined. Specimen: sorted CD4+, CD8+, or CD8+CD57+ T cells (not recorded which) from PBMCs. The CDR3 DNA reads as TGTGCCAGCAGCTTAGCCCGGGCCGGCACTGAAGCTTTCTTT. This gives the protein CASSLARAGTEAFF.